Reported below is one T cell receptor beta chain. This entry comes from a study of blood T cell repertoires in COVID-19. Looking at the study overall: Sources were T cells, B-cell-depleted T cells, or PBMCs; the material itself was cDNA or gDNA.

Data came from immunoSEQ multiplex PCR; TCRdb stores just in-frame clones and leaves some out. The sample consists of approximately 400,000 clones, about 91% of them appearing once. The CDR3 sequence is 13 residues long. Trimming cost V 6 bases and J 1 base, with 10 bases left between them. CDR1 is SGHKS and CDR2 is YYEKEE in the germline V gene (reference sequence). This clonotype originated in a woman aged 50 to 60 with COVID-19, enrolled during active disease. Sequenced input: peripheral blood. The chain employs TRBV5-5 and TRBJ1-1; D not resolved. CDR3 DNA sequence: TGTGCCAGCACACACCCTCAGAACACTGAAGCTTTCTTT. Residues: CASTHPQNTEAFF.